The present T cell receptor (beta chain) was sequenced within a study of T cell changes during pregnancy in multiple sclerosis. TCRdb's table, derived via immunoSEQ multiplex PCR, lists solely in-frame clones and lacks some. The table records about 23,000 clones, approximately 86% of them present only once. Trimming left V 4 bases short and J 5 bases short, with 12 bases between. CDR1 is SGHDT, CDR2 YYEEEE, per germline. The CDR3 runs to 13 residues. V usage is TRBV5-6 and J usage is TRBJ1-2; a weak D match, TRBD1 (6 bases). The source is a female donor in good health, enrolled as a control in a pregnancy study. The sample in question was CD4+ T cells from peripheral blood mononuclear cells, obtained in the first trimester of pregnancy. The CDR3 region is CASSLGQNYGYTF. The CDR3 coding sequence is TGTGCCAGCAGCCTCGGACAGAATTATGGCTACACCTTC. Filled out from reference TRBV5-6 and TRBJ1-2, the complete variable domain reads DAGVTQSPTHLIKTRGQQVTLRCSPKSGHDTVSWYQQALGQGPQFIFQYYEEEERQRGNFPDRFSGHQFPNYSSELNVNALLLGDSALYLCASSLGQNYGYTFGSGTRLTVV.